The clone carrying this TCR beta chain was recorded a few times. What it binds is unknown. The length of the CDR3 is 16 residues. V lost 0 bases to trimming and J lost 6 bases, with 18 bases between them. Germline lookup yields CDR1 LGHNA and CDR2 YSLEER. TCRdb re-called the 5' RACE reads with MiXCR, one entry per CDR3 protein. The profile covers around 730 distinct CDR3 sequences, with around 34% appearing a single time and more than 20% taken by the ten largest. The data were obtained in a study of spatial heterogeneity in lung cancer. Time point indicated: sample taken at primary tumor resection. Extraction of whole RNA from tumor, nontumor lung or frozen PBMC preceded unsorted sequencing. Overall study findings and caveats: Within tumors, counts of expanded alpha and beta TCRs tracked tumor mutation counts.

Here the sequenced sample was lung tumor tissue, taken at surgery. The chain links TRBV4-3 to TRBJ2-7, with a weak D call TRBD1 (5 bases). This TCR was recovered from a male donor with early-stage non-small cell lung cancer. CDR3 sequence: CASSQDPRAAGSEQYF. CDR3 DNA sequence: TGCGCCAGCAGCCAAGATCCCAGGGCAGCCGGTAGCGAGCAGTACTTC.